This T cell receptor (beta chain) was recorded in a study of blood T cell repertoires in COVID-19. In the study overall: Sample material is recorded as cDNA or gDNA derived from T cells, B-cell-depleted T cells, or PBMCs.

In the authors' workflow: Amplification of reference gene primers provided the estimated nucleated cell counts. The table came from immunoSEQ multiplex PCR; TCRdb's copy has only in-frame clones and leaves some out. That table supplies the V and J calls and clone size; D and trimming were determined from the DNA. The sample lists approximately 85,000 clones, more than 80% seen once, with 13% in the top ten. Germline CDR1 and CDR2: SGHTA and FQGTGA. This CDR3 has 14 residues. Trimming pared 2 bases from V and 3 bases from J, leaving 10 bases between. This sequence originates from a human donor in a cohort sampled during active COVID-19. V and J are TRBV7-3 and TRBJ2-5; D is possibly TRBD2 (5 bases). Sequencing was carried out using peripheral blood. The CDR3 region is CASSLSGMEETQYF. CDR3 in DNA: TGTGCCAGCAGCTTATCCGGGATGGAAGAGACCCAGTACTTC.